A selection of T cell receptor beta chains follows, all from one sample in a study of T cells in Graves' hyperthyroidism and ophthalmopathy. TCRdb re-derived calls from the multiplex PCR reads in MiXCR, one entry per CDR3 protein. The sample has about 660,000 distinct CDR3 sequences, approximately 42% seen once. Sequencing was performed on peripheral blood or thyroid tissue (not recorded which). These receptors were obtained from an adult man with Graves' disease, either hyperthyroidism or ophthalmopathy (not recorded which). Both conserved end residues are part of each CDR3. Fields, in order: clone size, V gene, J gene, D gene, CDR3 protein, CDR3 DNA. D genes are given only for firm matches. Clone size is stated in some rows and not others, as once, few, many or a class when expanded.

.	TRBV25-1	TRBJ2-7	.	CASSLGARGPPGEQYF	TGTGCCAGCAGCTTAGGTGCCCGGGGGCCGCCGGGTGAGCAGTACTTC
.	TRBV6-5	TRBJ2-5	.	CASSYEWVGGTQETQYF	TGTGCCAGCAGTTACGAGTGGGTGGGAGGGACACAAGAGACCCAGTACTTC
few	TRBV9	TRBJ1-3	.	CASSVGHSGNTIYF	TGTGCCAGCAGCGTAGGTCACTCTGGAAACACCATATATTTT
few	TRBV6-5	TRBJ1-5	.	CASSLGDIKLRQPQHF	TGTGCCAGCAGTTTAGGGGACATCAAGCTTCGTCAGCCCCAGCATTTT
.	TRBV20-1	TRBJ1-6	TRBD1	CSAFPLRQGEGNSPLHF	TGCAGTGCCTTTCCGCTACGGCAGGGGGAGGGAAATTCACCCCTCCACTTT
.	TRBV10-3	TRBJ2-5	TRBD2	CASRLTSGALQETQYF	TGTGCCAGCAGACTGACTAGCGGGGCCCTGCAAGAGACCCAGTACTTC
once	TRBV7-2	TRBJ2-5	.	CASRLAVPQETQYF	TGTGCCAGCAGATTGGCAGTGCCACAAGAGACCCAGTACTTC
.	TRBV7-8	TRBJ1-6	.	CARESSSYNSPLHF	TGTGCTAGAGAGAGCAGCTCCTATAATTCACCCCTCCACTTT
.	TRBV9	TRBJ1-6	TRBD1	CASRVTGGASSPLHF	TGTGCCAGCAGGGTGACAGGGGGCGCGAGTTCACCCCTCCACTTT
many	TRBV2	TRBJ1-5	.	CASQLRDTSNQPQHF	TGTGCCAGCCAGTTGAGGGACACAAGCAATCAGCCCCAGCATTTT
.	TRBV10-1	TRBJ1-1	TRBD1	CASSEGTGAKAFF	TGCGCCAGCAGTGAGGGGACAGGGGCTAAAGCTTTCTTT
few	TRBV7-6	TRBJ2-2	.	CASSPYRDLGRKDTGELFF	TGTGCCAGCAGCCCATACCGGGATTTGGGGAGGAAGGACACCGGGGAGCTGTTTTTT
.	TRBV29-1	TRBJ1-1	TRBD1	CRAGQVYTEAFF	TGCAGAGCGGGACAGGTCTACACTGAAGCTTTCTTT
.	TRBV10-3	TRBJ2-7	.	CAISESNRRSSYEQYF	TGTGCCATCAGTGAGTCCAACAGGAGAAGCTCCTACGAGCAGTACTTC
.	TRBV10-2	TRBJ1-3	TRBD1	CASRTGRGSGNTIYF	TGCGCCAGCCGGACAGGTCGGGGATCTGGAAACACCATATATTTT
many	TRBV7-3	TRBJ2-7	.	CASSLDGWLAEQYF	TGTGCCAGCAGCTTGGATGGCTGGCTAGCCGAGCAGTACTTC
.	TRBV19	TRBJ1-6	TRBD1	CASSPWDSSDNSPLHF	TGTGCCAGTAGCCCTTGGGACAGTTCCGATAATTCACCCCTCCACTTT
many	TRBV7-8	TRBJ1-6	TRBD1	CASSFSRGQSPLHF	TGTGCCAGCAGCTTTAGCAGGGGGCAATCACCCCTCCACTTT
few	TRBV9	TRBJ2-7	TRBD2	CASSLSGGRQSYEQYF	TGTGCCAGCAGCTTAAGCGGCGGGAGGCAATCCTACGAGCAGTACTTC
.	TRBV2	TRBJ1-5	.	CASTLGGEDNQPQHF	TGTGCCAGCACCCTAGGGGGAGAAGACAATCAGCCCCAGCATTTT
.	TRBV7-2	TRBJ1-2	.	CASSSTTGPTYGYTF	TGTGCCAGCAGCTCAACAACAGGACCGACCTATGGCTACACCTTC
.	TRBV5-1	TRBJ1-1	.	CASSDYMNTEAFF	TGCGCCAGCAGCGATTACATGAACACTGAAGCTTTCTTT
.	TRBV11-1	TRBJ2-5	TRBD1	CASSWRQGVRETQYF	TGTGCCAGCAGCTGGAGACAGGGGGTACGGGAGACCCAGTACTTC
few	TRBV9	TRBJ1-2	TRBD1	CASSPPGQGANYGYTF	TGTGCCAGCAGCCCCCCGGGACAGGGGGCAAACTATGGCTACACCTTC
.	TRBV24-1	TRBJ2-3	.	CATSEDGGTDTQYF	TGTGCCACCAGTGAAGACGGGGGCACAGATACGCAGTATTTT
few	TRBV7-9	TRBJ1-6	.	CASSTRTASSYNSPLHF	TGTGCCAGCAGCACCAGGACGGCGAGCTCCTATAATTCACCCCTCCACTTT
.	TRBV24-1	TRBJ2-3	TRBD2	CATSVGLAESTDTQYF	TGTGCCACCAGTGTAGGCCTAGCGGAGAGCACAGATACGCAGTATTTT
.	TRBV14	TRBJ1-2	.	CASSDGRGYGYTF	TGTGCCAGCAGCGATGGACGGGGCTATGGCTACACCTTC
.	TRBV5-1	TRBJ2-7	.	CASSPQVDNYEQYF	TGCGCCAGCAGCCCCCAGGTAGATAACTACGAGCAGTACTTC
many	TRBV2	TRBJ1-5	.	CASSGEQGSQPQHF	TGTGCCAGCAGTGGGGAACAGGGAAGTCAGCCCCAGCATTTT
.	TRBV20-1	TRBJ1-5	.	CSASRGNSNQPQHF	TGCAGTGCTAGTAGGGGAAATAGCAATCAGCCCCAGCATTTT
.	TRBV7-9	TRBJ2-7	.	CASSLEGDSYEQYF	TGTGCCAGCAGCTTAGAAGGGGACTCCTACGAGCAGTACTTC
few	TRBV5-1	TRBJ2-7	.	CASSLDSLDYEQYF	TGCGCCAGCAGCTTGGATAGTCTTGACTACGAGCAGTACTTC
few	TRBV7-8	TRBJ1-1	TRBD1	CASSLSLDRGGTEAFF	TGTGCCAGCAGTCTCTCTCTGGACAGGGGGGGGACTGAAGCTTTCTTT
.	TRBV25-1	TRBJ1-2	.	CASSESGARGYTF	TGTGCCAGCAGTGAATCGGGGGCGCGCGGCTACACCTTC
.	TRBV15	TRBJ1-2	TRBD1	CATSRGTGVYGYTF	TGTGCCACCAGCAGGGGGACAGGGGTCTATGGCTACACCTTC
.	TRBV20-1	TRBJ2-7	TRBD2	CSASPAGAAYEQYF	TGCAGTGCTAGCCCCGCGGGAGCCGCCTACGAGCAGTACTTC
many	TRBV25-1	TRBJ1-2	.	CASSEQGYYGYTF	TGTGCCAGCAGTGAACAGGGGTACTATGGCTACACCTTC
many	TRBV2	TRBJ1-1	TRBD1	CASSGQGRVNTEAFF	TGTGCCAGCAGTGGACAGGGAAGGGTGAACACTGAAGCTTTCTTT
.	TRBV25-1	TRBJ1-4	TRBD1	CASSEGTGLGELFF	TGTGCCAGCAGTGAAGGGACAGGTTTGGGGGAACTGTTTTTT
.	TRBV19	TRBJ1-2	.	CASSPNSGSPLFGYTF	TGTGCCAGTAGCCCCAATTCGGGCAGCCCTTTATTTGGCTACACCTTC
many	TRBV29-1	TRBJ1-4	.	CSVFQTGDGLFF	TGCAGCGTCTTCCAAACAGGAGACGGACTGTTTTTT
.	TRBV29-1	TRBJ2-5	.	CSVAAGQAQETQYF	TGCAGCGTTGCGGCTGGGCAGGCACAAGAGACCCAGTACTTC
.	TRBV2	TRBJ1-1	.	CASAKVGGDTEAFF	TGTGCCAGCGCCAAGGTCGGGGGCGACACTGAAGCTTTCTTT
many	TRBV20-1	TRBJ2-7	.	CSATAGGISYEQYF	TGCAGTGCTACTGCTGGGGGTATCTCCTACGAGCAGTACTTC
.	TRBV2	TRBJ1-2	TRBD1	CASSATLGTAKIVANYGYTF	TGTGCCAGCAGTGCGACGCTCGGGACAGCAAAAATAGTAGCTAACTATGGCTACACCTTC
.	TRBV6-5	TRBJ2-7	TRBD2	CASSYSTSGVSEQYF	TGTGCCAGCAGTTACTCGACTAGCGGGGTGTCGGAGCAGTACTTC
.	TRBV7-2	TRBJ2-7	TRBD1	CASGTDRGVVPYEQYF	TGTGCCAGCGGTACTGACAGGGGGGTCGTCCCCTACGAGCAGTACTTC
few	TRBV19	TRBJ1-2	.	CATHRVGYGYTF	TGTGCCACCCACCGGGTGGGTTATGGCTACACCTTC
.	TRBV29-1	TRBJ2-7	.	CSGRTEQYF	TGCAGCGGGAGGACCGAGCAGTACTTC
few	TRBV7-3	TRBJ2-6	TRBD1	CASSWDRGSGANVLTF	TGTGCCAGCAGCTGGGACAGGGGGTCTGGGGCCAACGTCCTGACTTTC
.	TRBV2	TRBJ2-5	TRBD2	CASSVLAGLRYF	TGTGCCAGCAGTGTGCTAGCGGGACTGAGATACTTC